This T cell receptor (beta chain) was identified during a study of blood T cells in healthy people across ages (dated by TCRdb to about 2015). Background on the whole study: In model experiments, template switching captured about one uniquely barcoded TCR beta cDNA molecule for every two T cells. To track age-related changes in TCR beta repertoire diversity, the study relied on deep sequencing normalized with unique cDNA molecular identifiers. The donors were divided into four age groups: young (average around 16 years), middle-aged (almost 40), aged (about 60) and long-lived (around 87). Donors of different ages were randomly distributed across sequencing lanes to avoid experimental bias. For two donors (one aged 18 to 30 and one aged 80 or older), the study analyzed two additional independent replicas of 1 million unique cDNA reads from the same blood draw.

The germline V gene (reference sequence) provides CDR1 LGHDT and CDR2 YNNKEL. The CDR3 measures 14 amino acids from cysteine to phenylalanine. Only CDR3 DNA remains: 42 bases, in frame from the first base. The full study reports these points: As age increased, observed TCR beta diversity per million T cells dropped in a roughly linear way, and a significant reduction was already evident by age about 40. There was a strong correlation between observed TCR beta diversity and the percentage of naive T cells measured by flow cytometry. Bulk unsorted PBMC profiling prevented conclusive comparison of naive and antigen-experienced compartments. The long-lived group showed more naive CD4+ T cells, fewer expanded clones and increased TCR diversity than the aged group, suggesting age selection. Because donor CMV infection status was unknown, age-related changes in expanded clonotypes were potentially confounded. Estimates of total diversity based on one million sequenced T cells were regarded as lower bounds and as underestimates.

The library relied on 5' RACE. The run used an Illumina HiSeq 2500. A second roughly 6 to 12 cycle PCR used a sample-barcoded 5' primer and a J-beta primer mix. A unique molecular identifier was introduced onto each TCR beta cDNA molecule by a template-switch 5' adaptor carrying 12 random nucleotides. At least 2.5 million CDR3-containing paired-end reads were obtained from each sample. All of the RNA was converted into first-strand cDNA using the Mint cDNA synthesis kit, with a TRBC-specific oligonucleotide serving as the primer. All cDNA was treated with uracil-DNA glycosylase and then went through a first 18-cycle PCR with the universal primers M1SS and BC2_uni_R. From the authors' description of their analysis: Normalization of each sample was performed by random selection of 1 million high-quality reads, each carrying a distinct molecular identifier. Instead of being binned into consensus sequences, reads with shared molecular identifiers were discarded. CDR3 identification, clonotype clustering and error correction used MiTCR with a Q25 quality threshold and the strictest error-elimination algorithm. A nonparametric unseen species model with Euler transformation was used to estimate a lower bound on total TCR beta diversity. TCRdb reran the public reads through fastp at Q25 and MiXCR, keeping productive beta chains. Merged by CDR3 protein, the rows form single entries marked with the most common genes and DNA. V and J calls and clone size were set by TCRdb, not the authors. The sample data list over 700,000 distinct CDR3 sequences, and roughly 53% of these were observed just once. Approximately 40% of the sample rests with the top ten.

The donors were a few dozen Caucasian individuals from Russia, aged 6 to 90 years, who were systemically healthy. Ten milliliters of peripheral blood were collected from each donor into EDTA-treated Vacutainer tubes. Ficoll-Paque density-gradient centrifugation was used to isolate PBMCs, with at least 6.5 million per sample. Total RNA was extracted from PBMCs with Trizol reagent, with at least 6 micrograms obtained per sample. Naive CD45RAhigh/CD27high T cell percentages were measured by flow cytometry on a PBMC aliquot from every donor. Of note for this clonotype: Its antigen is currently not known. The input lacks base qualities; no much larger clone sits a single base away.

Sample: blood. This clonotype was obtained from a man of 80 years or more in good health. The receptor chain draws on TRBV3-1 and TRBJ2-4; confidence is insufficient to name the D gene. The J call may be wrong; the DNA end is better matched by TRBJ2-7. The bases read TGTGCCAGCAGCCAAGATCCCTTAAGCCACGAGCAGTACTTC. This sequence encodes CASSQDPLSHEQYF.